This TCR beta chain stems from a study of blood T cell repertoires in COVID-19. For the study at large: COVID-19 samples collected from the United States, Italy and Spain covered acute and convalescent phases. Sample material is recorded as cDNA or gDNA derived from T cells, B-cell-depleted T cells, or PBMCs.

The V gene end was trimmed by 3 bases and the J gene end by 4 bases; junction bases not matched to a gene: 5. The CDR3 is 17 residues long. Per germline, CDR1 SGHVS and CDR2 FNYEAQ. Enrollees, about 18 to 95 years old, lived in approximately 25 US areas. Authors' data handling: It was from reference gene primer amplification that nucleated cell counts were estimated. Method: immunoSEQ multiplex PCR; TCRdb's copy keeps in-frame clones and lacks some. V and J calls and clone size come straight from that table; D and trimming were deduced from the DNA. The data contain approximately 170,000 clones, 80% to 90% of them seen just once; the ten biggest clones take up roughly 8.6%.

The TCR originated in a woman aged 18-35 years who had recovered from COVID-19. Sample: PBMCs or T cells enriched from blood (not recorded which). V usage is TRBV7-6 and J usage is TRBJ2-1, with 14 bases fitting TRBD2. CDR3 nucleotides: TGTGCCAGCAGCTTCCGAGGGACTAGCGGGGGTTACAATGAGCAGTTCTTC. Translating gives CASSFRGTSGGYNEQFF.